The 22 T cell receptor beta chains below all came from one sample that was sequenced in a study of blood T cell repertoires in COVID-19. Assay: immunoSEQ multiplex PCR; the TCRdb copy retains only in-frame clones and omits some. Among roughly 200,000 clones listed, under 80% were seen once. Specimen: peripheral blood. The receptors shown here come from a man aged 50 to 59 who had recovered from COVID-19.

The chain joins TRBV6-5 to TRBJ2-7, with D maybe TRBD2 (7 bases). The germline gives CDR1 MNHEY, CDR2 SVGAGI. The CDR3 has 13 amino acids. V was shortened by 6 bases and J by 5 bases, with 14 bases between the two germline ends. Written as DNA, the CDR3 is TGTGCCAGCAGGGGGGGGGCGCGGGACGAGCAGTACTTC. This sequence encodes CASRGGARDEQYF.

The J gene is TRBJ2-7, the V gene TRBV10-3, with D possibly matching TRBD1 (5 bases). V lost 11 bases, J lost 3 bases, and 17 bases lay in between. Germline V gives CDR1 ENHRY, CDR2 SYGVKD. There are 13 residues in the CDR3. Here the CDR3 reads CALRRGAGYEQYF. The DNA of the CDR3 is TGTGCCCTGAGGCGTGGGGCCGGCTACGAGCAGTACTTC.

This chain joins TRBV2 and TRBJ2-2; D remains ambiguous. Deletions cut 4 bases from V and 1 base from J, with 7 bases between. This CDR3 is built from 14 residues. Germline CDR1 is SNHLY and CDR2 is FYNNEI. The DNA of the CDR3 is TGTGCCAGCAGTGTAGACATGAACACCGGGGAGCTGTTTTTT. Translated, it gives CASSVDMNTGELFF.

The rearrangement joins TRBV5-6 to TRBJ2-1, with D possibly TRBD2 on 5 matching bases. CDR3 length equals 17 residues. In germline, CDR1 is SGHDT, CDR2 YYEEEE. Trimming removed 0 bases from V and 4 bases from J, with 17 bases in between. The CDR3 spells CASSLELGARRYNEQFF. The CDR3 coding sequence is TGTGCCAGCAGCTTGGAATTAGGCGCTAGGAGGTACAATGAGCAGTTCTTC.

In its sample, this clone was seen once. The chain carries TRBV5-1 and TRBJ2-6; TRBD1 aligns across 9 bases. The CDR3 runs 18 residues. Trimming cost V 0 bases and J 4 bases; bases outside gene matches: 8. Germline loops: CDR1 SGHRS, CDR2 YFSETQ. The chain's CDR3 is CASSLVGTGLRGANVLTF. As DNA, the CDR3 is TGCGCCAGCAGCTTGGTGGGGACAGGGCTTAGAGGGGCCAACGTCCTGACTTTC.

The CDR3 DNA reads TGTGCCAGCAGCCCAGGGGCCTATGGCTACACCTTC. The encoded protein is CASSPGAYGYTF. This chain joins TRBV25-1 and TRBJ1-2; a weak D match, TRBD1 (6 bases). This CDR3 is 12 amino acids long. Trimming cost V 6 bases and J 4 bases, with 9 bases left between them. CDR1 is MGHDK, CDR2 SYGVNS, per germline.

This clone was recorded once. This chain joins TRBV25-1 and TRBJ2-7; 7 bases match TRBD2. The CDR3 sequence is 13 residues long. Unmatched junction bases numbered 9, after V lost 7 bases and J lost 6 bases. The germline V gene encodes CDR1 MGHDK and CDR2 SYGVNS. DNA of the CDR3: TGTGCCAGCACTCGAGGGAGGGAGAGCGAGCAGTACTTC. The encoded protein is CASTRGRESEQYF.

This sequence joins TRBV18 and TRBJ2-7; TRBD2 might be the D (6 bases). CDR3 length: 18 amino acids. Trimming shortened V by 1 base and J by 1 base, and 20 bases separated the two germline ends. Germline CDR1 is KGHSH and CDR2 is LQKENI. As DNA, the CDR3 is TGTGCCAGCTCACCACGAGCGGTGGCAGGGACTGGGTCCTACGAGCAGTACTTC. This gives the protein CASSPRAVAGTGSYEQYF.

A single count supports this clone. The chain joins TRBV28 to TRBJ1-2; 7 bases fit TRBD1. The CDR3 runs to 14 residues. V was clipped by 5 bases and J by 3 bases; unmatched bases: 6. Germline loops: CDR1 MDHEN, CDR2 SYDVKM. The CDR3: CASSEPGTDYGYTF. The CDR3 DNA is TGTGCCAGCAGTGAACCCGGGACAGACTATGGCTACACCTTC.

The V call is TRBV28, the J call TRBJ2-3, with 8 bases identical to TRBD1. Per the germline V gene, CDR1 is MDHEN and CDR2 is SYDVKM. This CDR3 comprises 14 residues. V lost 6 bases, J lost 4 bases, and 6 bases stayed unmatched. CDR3 nucleotide sequence: TGTGCCAGCAGCGCAGGGGGCATCGCAGATACGCAGTATTTT. It translates to CASSAGGIADTQYF.

The chain couples TRBV5-1 to TRBJ2-2; 11 nucleotides line up with TRBD2. The CDR3 sequence is 16 residues long. The germline V gene has CDR1 SGHRS and CDR2 YFSETQ. Unmatched junction bases numbered 5, after V lost 4 bases and J lost 3 bases. The CDR3 nucleotides read TGCGCCAGCAGCCTAACTAGCGGGAGCGACACCGGGGAGCTGTTTTTT. This gives the protein CASSLTSGSDTGELFF. Full variable domain (missing parts from reference TRBV5-1 and TRBJ2-2): KAGVTQTPRYLIKTRGQQVTLSCSPISGHRSVSWYQQTPGQGLQFLFEYFSETQRNKGNFPGRFSGRQFSNSRSEMNVSTLELGDSALYLCASSLTSGSDTGELFFGEGSRLTVL.

The chain links TRBV19 to TRBJ1-1; D unclear. The germline V and J ends were trimmed by 8 bases and 1 base, with 11 bases remaining between them. The CDR3 runs 13 residues. Germline V gene sequence: CDR1 LNHDA, CDR2 SQIVND (reference sequence). CDR3 sequence: CASSLTGNTEAFF. The CDR3 DNA is TGTGCCAGTTCATTAACGGGGAACACTGAAGCTTTCTTT.

This clone came up a few times. This rearrangement joins TRBV5-1 to TRBJ2-6; perhaps TRBD1 as D (5 bases). The V gene lost 1 base and the J gene lost 1 base, with 15 bases spanning the gap. In germline, CDR1 is SGHRS, CDR2 YFSETQ. The CDR3 runs 18 residues. CDR3 in amino acids: CASSLQLDKGSGANVLTF. The CDR3 DNA is TGCGCCAGCAGCTTGCAGTTGGACAAGGGGTCTGGGGCCAACGTCCTGACTTTC.

This rearrangement joins TRBV13 to TRBJ2-2; TRBD1 agrees at 9 bases. Germline CDR1 reads PRHDT; CDR2 reads FYEKMQ (reference sequence). CDR3 size: 16 residues. V lost 0 bases to trimming and J lost 6 bases; unmatched junction nucleotides: 5. CDR3 in DNA: TGTGCCAGCAGCTTAGGCATCGGGACAGGGTCCGGGGAGCTGTTTTTT. The encoded protein is CASSLGIGTGSGELFF.

The rearrangement links TRBV7-3 to TRBJ2-1, with D possibly being TRBD1 (6 bases). Deletions cut 5 bases from V and 9 bases from J, with 11 bases between. CDR1 and CDR2 (germline): SGHTA, FQGTGA. The length of the CDR3 is 12 residues. CDR3 region: CASSEQGFEQFF. In DNA, the CDR3 is TGTGCCAGCAGCGAACAGGGTTTTGAGCAGTTCTTC. The entire variable domain, with the rest obtained from reference TRBV7-3 and TRBJ2-1, is as follows: GAGVSQTPSNKVTEKGKYVELRCDPISGHTALYWYRQSLGQGPEFLIYFQGTGAADDSGLPNDRFFAVRPEGSVSTLKIQRTERGDSAVYLCASSEQGFEQFFGPGTRLTVL.

This clone was seen a few times. The gene calls are TRBV5-5 and TRBJ2-1; 7 nucleotides match TRBD2. The CDR3 is 12 amino acids. The germline V gene encodes CDR1 SGHKS and CDR2 YYEKEE (reference sequence). The V segment lost 5 bases and the J segment 14 bases; nucleotides outside the gene matches: 10. The CDR3 DNA is TGTGCCAGCAGAGGCGGGTCGGCGGGGGAGTTCTTC. Its translation: CASRGGSAGEFF. Together with reference TRBV5-5 and TRBJ2-1, the CDR3 gives the full variable domain: DAGVTQSPTHLIKTRGQQVTLRCSPISGHKSVSWYQQVLGQGPQFIFQYYEKEERGRGNFPDRFSARQFPNYSSELNVNALLLGDSALYLCASRGGSAGEFFGPGTRLTVL.

The chain has TRBV15 and TRBJ2-3; weak D call: TRBD1 (6 bases). Germline V gene lookup returns CDR1 LNHNV and CDR2 YYDKDF (reference sequence). Trimming stripped 5 bases from V and 1 base from J, with 7 bases between. The CDR3 runs 13 residues. The CDR3 spells CATSWTGTDTQYF. CDR3 nucleotides: TGTGCCACCAGCTGGACAGGCACAGATACGCAGTATTTT.

To note about this clone: This sample also contains other DNA sequences that code for the same CDR3. The V and J genes are TRBV18 and TRBJ2-6; D might be TRBD2 (6 bases). V was pared by 2 bases and J by 2 bases, with 7 bases between. The V gene's germline CDR1 is KGHSH and CDR2 LQKENI. The CDR3 is made up of 15 amino acids. The CDR3 DNA reads TGTGCCAGCTCACCAGGGGGGACTGGGGCCAACGTCCTGACTTTC. It translates to CASSPGGTGANVLTF.

The chain has TRBV3-1 (or the pseudogene TRBV3-2) and TRBJ2-1, with TRBD2 matching over 13 bases. The CDR3 spans 15 residues. V shed 4 bases and J 9 bases; nucleotides not matched to a gene: 6. Germline V gives CDR1 LGHDT, CDR2 YNNKEL (reference sequence). The CDR3 sequence: CASSLTSGRPSEQFF. The CDR3 DNA follows: TGTGCCAGCAGCCTGACTAGCGGGAGGCCAAGTGAGCAGTTCTTC.

V is TRBV9 and J is TRBJ2-2, with 11 positions matching TRBD2. V was clipped by 2 bases and J by 2 bases; unmatched bases: 5. From germline, CDR1 is SGDLS and CDR2 YYNGEE. The CDR3 contains 17 residues. The CDR3 here is CASSVGSGRANTGELFF. Written as DNA, the CDR3 is TGTGCCAGCAGCGTGGGTAGCGGGAGGGCTAACACCGGGGAGCTGTTTTTT.

CDR3 region: CASSNAGASVRETQYF. CDR3 coding DNA: TGTGCCAGCTCCAACGCGGGGGCTTCCGTTAGGGAGACCCAGTACTTC. The rearrangement links TRBV28 to TRBJ2-5; possibly TRBD2 for D (7 bases). V lost 8 bases and J lost 5, with 24 bases in between. CDR1 is MDHEN and CDR2 is SYDVKM in the germline V gene. The CDR3 covers 16 residues.

V and J are TRBV29-1 and TRBJ2-5, with no clear D. Trimming took off 1 base at V and 3 bases at J, with 12 bases between the two ends. This CDR3 has 14 amino acids. Germline V gives CDR1 SQVTM, CDR2 ANQGSEA. This chain's CDR3 is CSVEAAGWEETQYF. The CDR3 DNA reads TGCAGCGTTGAAGCCGCAGGATGGGAAGAGACCCAGTACTTC. Variable domain in full (rest from reference TRBV29-1 and TRBJ2-5): SAVISQKPSRDICQRGTSLTIQCQVDSQVTMMFWYRQQPGQSLTLIATANQGSEATYESGFVIDKFPISRPNLTFSTLTVSNMSPEDSSIYLCSVEAAGWEETQYFGPGTRLLVL.